What follows describes a single TCR beta chain. This entry is derived from a study of shared T cell receptors in the human thymus. Clones were read by immunoSEQ multiplex PCR, and TCRdb kept only the in-frame ones, dropping some. The table includes roughly 500,000 clones, 75% to 85% detected once. The CDR3 runs to 16 residues. Per the germline V gene, CDR1 is GTSNPN and CDR2 is SVGIG (reference sequence). V dropped 1 base and J dropped 1 base, with 13 bases sitting between them. The same data also went into a second study, on human thymus T cells. That investigation notes: Samples came from healthy Finnish infants during open corrective cardiac surgery. Thymus tissue for the work was resected from patients undergoing corrective heart surgery. Blood and thymic repertoires both appeared biased in V and J gene usage. Thymic repertoires of unrelated individuals were reported in related research to overlap highly.

The sample taken for sequencing was thymocytes. The chain uses TRBV30 and TRBJ2-2; a weak D match, TRBD2 (5 bases). The clonotype was recovered from a boy under two years old with a congenital heart defect. CDR3 residues: CAWSGDKRMNTGELFF. CDR3 in DNA: TGTGCCTGGAGTGGCGACAAGCGGATGAACACCGGGGAGCTGTTTTTT. The variable domain in full, completed from reference TRBV30 and TRBJ2-2, reads SQTIHQWPATLVQPVGSPLSLECTVEGTSNPNLYWYRQAAGRGLQLLFYSVGIGQISSEVPQNLSASRPQDRQFILSSKKLLLSDSGFYLCAWSGDKRMNTGELFFGEGSRLTVL.